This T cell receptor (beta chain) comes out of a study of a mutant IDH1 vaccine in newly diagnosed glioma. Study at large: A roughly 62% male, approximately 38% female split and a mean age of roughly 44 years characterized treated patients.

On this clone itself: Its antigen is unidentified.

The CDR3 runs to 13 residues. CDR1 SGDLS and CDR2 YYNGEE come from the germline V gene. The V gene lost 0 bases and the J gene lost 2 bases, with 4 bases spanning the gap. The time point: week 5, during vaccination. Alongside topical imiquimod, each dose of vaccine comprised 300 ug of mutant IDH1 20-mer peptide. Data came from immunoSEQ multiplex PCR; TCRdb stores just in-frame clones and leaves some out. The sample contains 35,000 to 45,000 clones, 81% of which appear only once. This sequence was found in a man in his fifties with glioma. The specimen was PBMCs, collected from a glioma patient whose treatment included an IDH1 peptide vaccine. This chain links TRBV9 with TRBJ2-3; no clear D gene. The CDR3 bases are TGTGCCAGCAGCGTAGTCACCACAGATACGCAGTATTTT. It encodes CASSVVTTDTQYF.